This T cell receptor beta chain was recorded in a study of blood T cell repertoires in COVID-19. Background on the study: Acute and convalescent COVID-19 specimens originated in the United States, Italy and Spain.

Authors' data handling: Reference gene primer amplification gave nucleated cell count estimates. The assay was immunoSEQ multiplex PCR, and TCRdb's table has in-frame clones only and misses some. V and J calls and clone size are given by that table; D and trimming were obtained from the DNA. Here the sample spans roughly 20,000 clones, roughly nine tenths being singletons. V shed 5 bases and J 7 bases; nucleotides not matched to a gene: 3. The CDR3 spans 13 residues. Germline V gene sequence: CDR1 SGHRS, CDR2 YFSETQ. J is TRBJ2-7 and V is TRBV5-1, with 13 positions matching TRBD2. The receptor was derived from a human donor with active COVID-19. The donor label of this sample is uncertain. Material for sequencing was peripheral blood. The CDR3 sequence is CASRTSGGLEQYF. The CDR3 DNA follows: TGCGCCAGCAGGACTAGCGGGGGGCTAGAGCAGTACTTC.